Listed below are T cell receptor beta chains from one sample, sequenced in a study of identifying expanded T cells in peripheral blood. The method was immunoSEQ multiplex PCR; TCRdb's version includes in-frame clones alone and lacks a portion of them. The data hold about 52,000 clones, with around 82% observed a single time. Sample: blood. The receptors originated from a person between 18 and 75 years old in good health. Each CDR3 is given with its conserved first and last residue. The D gene is left open where the match is weak. Clone size is shown for a subset of rows, as once, few, many or a class of expanded clone.

v_call	d_call	clone_size	j_call	cdr3_nt	cdr3_aa
TRBV7-8	TRBD1	-	TRBJ1-2	TGTGCCAGCAGCCCCGATGACAGGGCTAACTATGGCTACACCTTC	CASSPDDRANYGYTF
TRBV11-3	-	-	TRBJ1-5	TGTGCCAGCAGCTTAGGCCCGGGAGGACCTCAGCATTTT	CASSLGPGGPQHF
TRBV30	-	once	TRBJ1-4	TGTGCCTGGAGTTTTCAGACAGCTAATAATGAAAAACTGTTTTTT	CAWSFQTANNEKLFF
TRBV6-5	-	-	TRBJ1-6	TGTGCCAGCAGTCCCCCGAATGGGTTGAATTCACCCCTCCACTTT	CASSPPNGLNSPLHF
TRBV28	-	-	TRBJ1-2	TGTGCCAGCAGTTTCCTCGGGGGCAGCTATGGCTACACCTTC	CASSFLGGSYGYTF
TRBV11-2	-	-	TRBJ1-2	TGTGCCAGCAGCCCCATCGAGCGGGGTCATGGCTACACCTTC	CASSPIERGHGYTF
TRBV7-9	TRBD1	few	TRBJ2-7	TGTGCCAGCAGCTTAGTTATCGGGACAGGGGCTGGCGACGAGCAGTACTTC	CASSLVIGTGAGDEQYF
TRBV19	TRBD1	-	TRBJ1-2	TGTGCCAGTAGTCAACCACAGGGGCCAAACACCTTC	CASSQPQGPNTF
TRBV9	-	-	TRBJ1-2	TGTGCCAGCAGCGCCCCGCCTAACTATGGCTACACCTTC	CASSAPPNYGYTF
TRBV5-1	-	few	TRBJ1-1	TGCGCCAGCAGCTTGGACCCCCCGGCGAACACTGAAGCTTTCTTT	CASSLDPPANTEAFF
TRBV6-6	-	-	TRBJ1-1	TGTGCCAGCAAGCGCAGGGAGAACACTGAAGCTTTCTTT	CASKRRENTEAFF
TRBV6-1	TRBD1	-	TRBJ1-1	TGTGCCAGCAGAGCTACGCAGGGGGCTGGAGCTTTCTTT	CASRATQGAGAFF
TRBV19	TRBD2	-	TRBJ2-3	TGTGCCAGTCACTTGGGAGGGGGCACAGATACGCAGTATTTT	CASHLGGGTDTQYF
TRBV4-1	TRBD1	-	TRBJ1-3	TGCGCCAGCAGCCGAGGACAGGGGGATGGAAACACCATATATTTT	CASSRGQGDGNTIYF
TRBV6-6	-	-	TRBJ2-4	TGTGCCAGCAGTCGAGACGGGGAGGTAAACATTCAGTACTTC	CASSRDGEVNIQYF
TRBV30	-	-	TRBJ2-1	TGTGCCTGGAGTGCCCACAACCTAACGCCAGGTCAGTTCTTC	CAWSAHNLTPGQFF
TRBV9	-	few	TRBJ1-2	TGTGCCAGCAGCGTAGGACACAGGGATAGCTATGGCTACACCTTC	CASSVGHRDSYGYTF
TRBV30	-	-	TRBJ1-5	TGTGCCTGGTCCCGCCAGTTTGGCAATCAGCCCCAGCATTTT	CAWSRQFGNQPQHF
TRBV9	-	-	TRBJ2-1	TGTGCCAGCAGCGTGGGGTCCCAGAATGAGCAGTTCTTC	CASSVGSQNEQFF
TRBV19	-	once	TRBJ1-5	TGTGCCAGTAGGAGCGAAACGAACAATCAGCCCCAGCATTTT	CASRSETNNQPQHF
TRBV5-4	TRBD1	-	TRBJ1-2	TGTGCCAGCAGCTTGGGCAGGGGGCTAAACTATGGCTACACCTTC	CASSLGRGLNYGYTF
TRBV14	-	-	TRBJ2-7	TGTGCCAGCAGCCAAGATGGGGTTCGGGAGCAGTACTTC	CASSQDGVREQYF
TRBV6-4	-	-	TRBJ1-2	TGTGCCAGCGGTCGGGGGGAGGGCTACACCTTC	CASGRGEGYTF
TRBV9	TRBD2	-	TRBJ2-1	TGTGCCAGCAGCTCCGGGACTAGCGGGGGGAATGAGCAGTTCTTC	CASSSGTSGGNEQFF
TRBV30	TRBD1	-	TRBJ1-5	TGTGCCTGGAGTTCAGAGACAGGGCGCAATCAGCCCCAGCATTTT	CAWSSETGRNQPQHF
TRBV5-5	-	-	TRBJ2-7	TGTGCCAGCAGCTTGGATGCAGCATCCTACTACGAGCAGTACTTC	CASSLDAASYYEQYF
TRBV29-1	-	-	TRBJ1-2	TGCAGCGCGGGGGGGTCCCTCTATGGCTACACCTTC	CSAGGSLYGYTF
TRBV18	-	few	TRBJ1-1	TGTGCCAGCTCACAAGGACAGTTCGAAGCTTTCTTT	CASSQGQFEAFF
TRBV5-4	-	-	TRBJ2-5	TGTGCCAGCAGCCCCGAAGTCCAAGAGACCCAGTACTTC	CASSPEVQETQYF
TRBV6-6	TRBD1	-	TRBJ1-5	TGTGCCAGCAGTTCGGGACAGTTGACCTATCAGCCCCAGCATTTT	CASSSGQLTYQPQHF
TRBV2	-	-	TRBJ1-1	TGTGCCAGCAGTGTAGAGGGAATGAAGGGGACTGAAGCTTTCTTT	CASSVEGMKGTEAFF
TRBV11-3	TRBD1	-	TRBJ2-3	TGTGCCAGCAGCCCTCACAGGGGTTCAGATACGCAGTATTTT	CASSPHRGSDTQYF
TRBV27	TRBD2	-	TRBJ2-5	TGTGCCAGCAGCTTCCGACTAGCTCCGGGGGGGGAGACCCAGTACTTC	CASSFRLAPGGETQYF
TRBV7-9	TRBD1	once	TRBJ2-1	TGTGCCAGCAGCTTGCTGGGACAGGATAACAATGAGCAGTTCTTC	CASSLLGQDNNEQFF
TRBV7-9	-	-	TRBJ1-5	TGTGCCAGCAGCTTACCTGGAGAGCAGCCCCAGCATTTT	CASSLPGEQPQHF
TRBV18	-	few	TRBJ2-1	TGTGCCAGCTCCTCTCAATTGGGCCTTAATGAGCAGTTCTTC	CASSSQLGLNEQFF
TRBV19	-	-	TRBJ1-5	TGTGCCAGTAGTATAGATTCTTTGTTAGGCAGGAATCATCAGCCCCAGCATTTT	CASSIDSLLGRNHQPQHF
TRBV7-2	TRBD2	-	TRBJ2-3	TGTGCCAGCAGCTTAGTAGGAATGCGGGGGGGTACAGATACGCAGTATTTT	CASSLVGMRGGTDTQYF
TRBV5-1	-	-	TRBJ1-1	TGCGCCAGCAGCTTGTCGGGCATGGACACTGAAGCTTTCTTT	CASSLSGMDTEAFF
TRBV5-8	-	-	TRBJ2-2	TGTGCCAGCAGCAGTGCGGTGAGAAACACCGGGGAGCTGTTTTTT	CASSSAVRNTGELFF
TRBV7-3	TRBD1	-	TRBJ2-3	TGTGCCAGCAGCTTAACGGGACAGGGAGTAATCGATACGCAGTATTTT	CASSLTGQGVIDTQYF
TRBV19	TRBD1	-	TRBJ1-5	TGTGCCAGTACCGCCGACAGGGGGTACTATCAGCCCCAGCATTTT	CASTADRGYYQPQHF
TRBV5-6	TRBD2	-	TRBJ2-1	TGTGCCAGCAGCGGGGGACTAGCGGTCTACAATGAGCAGTTCTTC	CASSGGLAVYNEQFF
TRBV30	TRBD1	-	TRBJ1-2	TGTGCCTGGAGTGGTGAGGGGGCGCGGGTCTATGGCTACACCTTC	CAWSGEGARVYGYTF
TRBV7-2	-	-	TRBJ2-2	TGTGCCAGCAGCTTAGTCAAGAACACCGGGGAGCTGTTTTTT	CASSLVKNTGELFF
TRBV6-1	-	-	TRBJ1-5	TGTGCCAGCAGTGAAGATCCCCCAGGATATAGCAATCAGCCCCAGCATTTT	CASSEDPPGYSNQPQHF
TRBV6-1	-	-	TRBJ2-1	TGTGCCAGCAGTGAAATAGGACGATATGAGCAGTTCTTC	CASSEIGRYEQFF
TRBV28	-	-	TRBJ2-4	TGTGCCAGCAATGTGCTAGGGGTTGGAAACATTCAGTACTTC	CASNVLGVGNIQYF
TRBV18	TRBD2	-	TRBJ2-1	TGTGCCAGCTCACCACGAGCCGGGGGGTACAATGAGCAGTTCTTC	CASSPRAGGYNEQFF
TRBV6-4	-	-	TRBJ2-2	TGTGCCAGCAGTGACTCCTCAGGGTTAGGCGACACCGGGGAGCTGTTTTTT	CASSDSSGLGDTGELFF
TRBV6-5	-	few	TRBJ2-1	TGTGCCAGCAGACGCACAGAGGGACCCTACAATGAGCAGTTCTTC	CASRRTEGPYNEQFF
TRBV5-1	TRBD2	-	TRBJ2-1	TGCGCCAGCAGCTTGGAGTCTTCGGGAACTAGCGGAGATAATGAGCAGTTCTTC	CASSLESSGTSGDNEQFF